The next 32 T cell receptor beta chains were all read from a single sample in a study of cytomegalovirus exposure and HLA in healthy donors. The primer mix had 60 Vbeta and 13 Jbeta primers. Here immunoSEQ multiplex PCR was the method, and the copy in TCRdb shows in-frame clones only, minus some. Of 110,000 to 150,000 clones listed, roughly 77% are singletons. Sequencing was performed on PBMCs. These receptors were obtained from a man aged 35 to 55 in good health and CMV-seronegative.

The V call is TRBV15, the J call TRBJ1-3; no firm D call. The CDR3 has 14 amino acids. V was pared by 0 bases and J by 4 bases, with 7 bases between. CDR1 and CDR2 from the germline V gene are LNHNV and YYDKDF (reference sequence). CDR3 sequence: CATSRDRWGNTIYF. The CDR3 region has the DNA TGTGCCACCAGCAGAGACAGGTGGGGAAACACCATATATTTT.

The chain employs TRBV5-1 and TRBJ1-2; 9 positions agree with TRBD1. Germline assignment: CDR1 SGHRS and CDR2 YFSETQ. Germline trimming cut 4 bases from V and 6 bases from J; bases unmatched to any gene: 10. This CDR3 spans 15 amino acids. The CDR3 DNA is TGCGCCAGCAGCGGTGGACAGGGGATTGGGAATGGCTACACCTTC. This translates into CASSGGQGIGNGYTF.

The rearrangement joins TRBV7-2 to TRBJ1-1; D might be TRBD1 (6 bases). Per germline, CDR1 SGHTA and CDR2 FQGNSA. This CDR3 has 13 amino acids. Between the trimmed V and J ends, which lost 3 bases and 5 bases, there was a span of 10 bases. The CDR3 region has the DNA TGTGCCAGCAGCTTTAGCCAGGGGACTGAAGCTTTCTTT. Protein product: CASSFSQGTEAFF.

The count of this clone is one. The genes are TRBV5-1 and TRBJ2-2; 12 nucleotides agree with TRBD1. The CDR3 covers 16 residues. Germline assignment: CDR1 SGHRS and CDR2 YFSETQ. J gave up 3 bases and V 3 bases, and 3 bases lay outside the gene matches. CDR3 residues: CASSSGQGADTGELFF. DNA for the CDR3: TGCGCCAGCAGCTCGGGACAGGGGGCCGACACCGGGGAGCTGTTTTTT.

CDR3 sequence: CASSPTRIEAFF. In DNA form, the CDR3 reads TGTGCCAGCAGCCCGACGCGGATTGAAGCTTTCTTT. V usage is TRBV6-5 and J usage is TRBJ1-1; the D is unclear. The CDR3 loop spans 12 amino acids. CDR1 is MNHEY and CDR2 is SVGAGI in the germline V gene. Trimming left V 6 bases short and J 7 bases short, with 12 bases between.

The rearrangement links TRBV18 to TRBJ1-1; 8 nucleotides line up with TRBD1. With 6 bases clipped from V and 0 bases from J, the junction kept 9 bases outside the gene matches. This CDR3 is built from 16 residues. Germline V gene lookup returns CDR1 KGHSH and CDR2 LQKENI. The DNA for the CDR3 is TGTGCCAGCTCGCCTTTGGGACAGGAAATGAACACTGAAGCTTTCTTT. Encoded protein: CASSPLGQEMNTEAFF.

V is TRBV13 and J is TRBJ2-3, with no clear D. V was shortened by 1 base and J by 2 bases, with 10 bases between the two germline ends. The CDR3 consists of 15 residues. Germline CDR1 and CDR2: PRHDT and FYEKMQ (reference sequence). The CDR3 DNA reads TGTGCCAGCAGCTTAGTCAGGATTGACACAGATACGCAGTATTTT. It yields the protein CASSLVRIDTDTQYF.

The chain couples TRBV7-2 to TRBJ2-4; weak D call: TRBD2 (5 bases). Germline CDR1 is SGHTA and CDR2 is FQGNSA. The V and J ends lost 1 base and 15 bases respectively, with 13 bases between them. The CDR3 sequence is 12 residues long. The CDR3 coding sequence is TGTGCCAGCAGCTTAGGAGGAGGTGAAGGGTACTTC. It is translated as CASSLGGGEGYF.

The gene calls are TRBV7-2 and TRBJ2-7; 10 nucleotides match TRBD2. V lost 5 bases, J lost 6 bases, and 4 bases stayed unmatched. The CDR3 runs to 13 residues. Germline values: CDR1 SGHTA, CDR2 FQGNSA. CDR3 DNA: TGTGCCAGCAGCCCAATAGCGGGGGGCGAGCAGTACTTC. The encoded protein is CASSPIAGGEQYF.

The chain combines TRBV27 with TRBJ1-1; 10 positions agree with TRBD1. CDR3 length: 16 amino acids. Germline CDR1 and CDR2: MNHEY and SMNVEV (reference sequence). J was trimmed by 1 base and V by 4 bases; bases with no gene match: 6. CDR3 in DNA: TGTGCCAGCAGTTCTGGAGGGGACAGGGGGAACACTGAAGCTTTCTTT. Protein sequence: CASSSGGDRGNTEAFF.

V usage is TRBV7-2 and J usage is TRBJ2-2, with 11 bases matching TRBD2. The V gene's germline CDR1 is SGHTA and CDR2 FQGNSA. The junction had 7 bases not matched to a gene; V was cut back by 5 bases and J by 2 bases. The CDR3 is made up of 17 amino acids. In DNA form, the CDR3 reads TGTGCCAGCAGCCCCCTGGGGACTAGCGGAAACACCGGGGAGCTGTTTTTT. It specifies CASSPLGTSGNTGELFF.

V usage is TRBV27 and J usage is TRBJ1-5; 9 bases fit TRBD1. V was pared by 5 bases and J by 2 bases, with 7 bases of the junction left unmatched. Germline assignment: CDR1 MNHEY and CDR2 SMNVEV (reference sequence). This CDR3 contains 16 residues. The CDR3 here is CASSPRQGVGNQPQHF. CDR3 sequence (DNA): TGTGCCAGCAGTCCGCGACAGGGGGTAGGCAATCAGCCCCAGCATTTT.

This rearrangement joins TRBV4-1 to TRBJ2-6; 7 bases map to TRBD1. J lost 2 bases, V lost 4 bases, and 8 bases had no gene match. The CDR3 loop spans 17 amino acids. Germline CDR1 MGHRA, CDR2 YSYEKL. The CDR3 coding sequence is TGCGCCAGCAGCCCTCGACAGGGCCTGACTGGGGCCAACGTCCTGACTTTC. The encoded protein is CASSPRQGLTGANVLTF.

The chain uses TRBV5-1 and TRBJ2-7, with 9 bases lining up with TRBD1. The CDR3 contains 16 residues. V shed 2 bases, J shed 3 bases, and the junction held 9 bases outside the gene matches. Germline CDR1 is SGHRS and CDR2 is YFSETQ. The CDR3 loop is CASSLSPGTGFYEQYF. DNA of the CDR3: TGCGCCAGCAGCTTATCCCCCGGGACAGGGTTCTACGAGCAGTACTTC.

The chain has TRBV9 and TRBJ1-2; no firm D call. This CDR3 has 15 amino acids. The ends were cut back, 4 bases at V and 8 bases at J, with 21 bases in the middle. The germline gives CDR1 SGDLS, CDR2 YYNGEE. The DNA of the CDR3 is TGTGCCAGCAGCAAAATCCCGAGAAATACGGGGGGCTACACCTTC. Its protein is CASSKIPRNTGGYTF.

The V gene is TRBV7-9, the J gene TRBJ2-1; 7 bases agree with TRBD2. The CDR3 totals 15 residues. The germline CDR1 and CDR2 sequences are SEHNR and FQNEAQ (reference sequence). Trimming at V came to 2 bases and at J to 0 bases, leaving 1 base not matched to a gene. CDR3 nucleotide sequence: TGTGCCAGCAGCTTATCGGGGGGCTCCTACAATGAGCAGTTCTTC. Residues: CASSLSGGSYNEQFF.

This clone was counted between two and nine times. The chain links TRBV2 to TRBJ1-5; D gene ambiguous. This CDR3 comprises 14 residues. Germline loops: CDR1 SNHLY, CDR2 FYNNEI. V was pared by 4 bases and J by 2 bases, with 9 bases between. This CDR3 reads CASSVMAGNQPQHF. In DNA, the CDR3 is TGTGCCAGCAGTGTCATGGCAGGCAATCAGCCCCAGCATTTT.

This sequence joins TRBV14 and TRBJ2-2, with D perhaps matching TRBD1 (5 bases). Trimming took off 0 bases at V and 0 bases at J, with 11 bases between the two ends. The CDR3 contains 17 residues. Germline V lookup: CDR1 SGHDN, CDR2 FVKESK. The CDR3 spells CASSQDLTAANTGELFF. DNA of the CDR3: TGTGCCAGCAGCCAAGATCTGACAGCCGCGAACACCGGGGAGCTGTTTTTT.

This chain links TRBV7-9 with TRBJ1-2; a weak D match, TRBD1 (5 bases). V shed 5 bases and J shed 1 base, with 14 bases lying between them. The length of the CDR3 is 15 residues. Germline CDR1 SEHNR, CDR2 FQNEAQ (reference sequence). This CDR3 is CASSPGGGDNYGYTF. The CDR3 region has the DNA TGTGCCAGCAGCCCGGGGGGAGGGGATAACTATGGCTACACCTTC.

This clone occurred a few times. The V gene is TRBV5-1, the J gene TRBJ2-3; TRBD2 matches 13 bases. The CDR3 has 16 residues. V was pared by 5 bases and J by 4 bases, with 7 bases of the junction left unmatched. CDR1 is SGHRS, CDR2 YFSETQ, per germline. CDR3 DNA sequence: TGCGCCAGCAGGCCAACTAGCGGGGGGGCTGCAGATACGCAGTATTTT. It yields the protein CASRPTSGGAADTQYF.

This clone was recorded at least ten times. This rearrangement joins TRBV5-4 to TRBJ1-2; no definite D call. CDR1 SGHNT and CDR2 YYREEE come from the germline V gene (reference sequence). V lost 4 bases and J 4 bases, leaving 17 bases between the germline ends. The CDR3 spans 15 residues. CDR3 nucleotides: TGTGCCAGCAGCACCCCCACCCTAGCCGGCTATGGCTACACCTTC. The encoded protein is CASSTPTLAGYGYTF.

This clone is a singleton in its sample. Relative to the germline gene, one junction end is altered; a read error may explain this. The J gene is TRBJ1-4, the V gene TRBV2, with 7 bases aligning to TRBD1. CDR1 and CDR2 from the germline V gene are SNHLY and FYNNEI. CDR3 length equals 19 residues. CDR3 region: CASGRVRTGRTATSEKLFF. CDR3 DNA: TGTGCCAGCGGTCGGGTCCGGACAGGCAGGACAGCAACTAGTGAAAAACTGTTTTTT. The whole variable domain, remainder taken from reference TRBV2 and TRBJ1-4, is EPEVTQTPSHQVTQMGQEVILRCVPISNHLYFYWYRQILGQKVEFLVSFYNNEISEKSEIFDDQFSVERPDGSNFTLKIRSTKLEDSAMYFCASGRVRTGRTATSEKLFFGSGTQLSVL.

The chain links TRBV5-1 to TRBJ2-3; no firm D call. V was trimmed by 5 bases and J by 0 bases, leaving 10 bases between them. Germline CDR1 is SGHRS and CDR2 is YFSETQ. The CDR3 runs to 14 residues. DNA of the CDR3: TGCGCCAGCAGTTTTGCCGGGAGCACAGATACGCAGTATTTT. Translated, it gives CASSFAGSTDTQYF.

The J gene is TRBJ2-5, the V gene TRBV6-1, with D maybe TRBD1 (5 bases). The germline V and J ends were trimmed by 10 bases and 1 base, with 13 bases remaining between them. CDR1 and CDR2 (germline): MNHNS, SASEGT. The CDR3 has 13 residues. The CDR3 reads CATRKGSQETQYF. The CDR3 DNA follows: TGTGCCACCAGGAAGGGGTCCCAAGAGACCCAGTACTTC.

The chain carries TRBV29-1 and TRBJ1-1; 9 bases align to TRBD1. The CDR3 is made up of 13 amino acids. Germline CDR1 is SQVTM and CDR2 is ANQGSEA. V trimming: 4 bases; J trimming: 2 bases; junction bases outside the gene matches: 2. The CDR3 DNA sequence: TGCAGCGTTGGGGACAGGGCCAACACTGAAGCTTTCTTT. It translates to CSVGDRANTEAFF.

V gene TRBV5-1 combines with J gene TRBJ1-6, with TRBD1 matching over 8 bases. Losses at the gene ends were 4 bases for V and 10 bases for J; bases not matched to a gene: 7. The CDR3 consists of 14 residues. Per germline, CDR1 SGHRS and CDR2 YFSETQ. The CDR3 sequence: CASSLDRVKSPLHF. As DNA, the CDR3 is TGCGCCAGCAGCCTGGACAGGGTAAAATCACCCCTCCACTTT.

The chain joins TRBV7-9 to TRBJ2-1; D possibly corresponds to TRBD2 (6 bases). Germline V lookup: CDR1 SEHNR, CDR2 FQNEAQ (reference sequence). V lost 4 bases, J lost 4 bases, and 14 bases lay in between. This CDR3 region has 15 residues. This CDR3 reads CASSYRDWPYNEQFF. The CDR3 bases are TGTGCCAGCAGCTATAGGGACTGGCCGTACAATGAGCAGTTCTTC.

This clone was picked up a small number of times. The chain recombines TRBV6-6 with TRBJ2-7, with D maybe TRBD2 (5 bases). V lost 7 bases, J lost 3 bases, and 10 bases lay in between. The length of the CDR3 is 12 residues. CDR1 is MNHNY and CDR2 is SVGAGI in the germline V gene (reference sequence). CDR3 sequence: CASTDGNYEQYF. DNA for the CDR3: TGTGCCAGCACGGACGGGAACTACGAGCAGTACTTC.

The CDR3 reads CASSSLGTGEAKNIQYF. The DNA for the CDR3 is TGTGCCAGCAGCTCCCTTGGGACAGGGGAGGCCAAAAACATTCAGTACTTC. The J gene is TRBJ2-4, the V gene TRBV11-1; TRBD1 matches 10 bases. The V and J ends lost 4 bases and 1 base, in that order; junction bases with no gene match: 7. The CDR3 consists of 17 residues. Germline values: CDR1 SGHAT, CDR2 FQDESV (reference sequence). Looking up the rest from reference TRBV11-1 and TRBJ2-4 gives the full variable domain: EAEVAQSPRYKITEKSQAVAFWCDPISGHATLYWYRQILGQGPELLVQFQDESVVDDSQLPKDRFSAERLKGVDSTLKIQPAELGDSAMYLCASSSLGTGEAKNIQYFGAGTRLSVL.

J is TRBJ2-5 and V is TRBV10-3; maybe TRBD2 (6 bases). Germline CDR1 is ENHRY and CDR2 is SYGVKD. This CDR3 has 14 residues. V was pared by 10 bases and J by 2 bases, with 17 bases between. The CDR3: CANKGTGSQETQYF. In DNA, the CDR3 is TGTGCCAACAAGGGGACTGGATCACAAGAGACCCAGTACTTC.

The CDR3 DNA is TGTGCCAGCAGCTTACGACAGGGCAATGAGCAGTTCTTC. It codes for CASSLRQGNEQFF. The chain carries TRBV7-8 and TRBJ2-1; 7 bases line up with TRBD1. V was clipped by 2 bases and J by 6 bases; unmatched bases: 1. Germline V gene data show CDR1 as SGHVS and CDR2 as FQNEAQ. The CDR3 sequence is 13 residues long.

The chain uses TRBV2 and TRBJ1-3; no definite D call. This CDR3 region has 14 residues. Trimming removed 6 bases from V and 3 bases from J, with 12 bases in between. Germline CDR1 and CDR2: SNHLY and FYNNEI. The CDR3 sequence is CASSAVRDGNTIYF. The CDR3 region has the DNA TGTGCCAGCAGCGCTGTACGGGATGGAAACACCATATATTTT.